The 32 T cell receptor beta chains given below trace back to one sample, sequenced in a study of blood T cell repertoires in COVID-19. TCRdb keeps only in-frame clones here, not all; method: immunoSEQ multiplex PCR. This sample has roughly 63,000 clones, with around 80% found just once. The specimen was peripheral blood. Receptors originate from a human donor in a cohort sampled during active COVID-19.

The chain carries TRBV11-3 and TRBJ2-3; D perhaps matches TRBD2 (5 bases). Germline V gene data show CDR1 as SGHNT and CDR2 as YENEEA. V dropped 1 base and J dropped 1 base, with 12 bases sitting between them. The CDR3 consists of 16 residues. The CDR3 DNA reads TGTGCCAGCAGCTTAGGAGCTCGGGGAGGCACAGATACGCAGTATTTT. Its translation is CASSLGARGGTDTQYF.

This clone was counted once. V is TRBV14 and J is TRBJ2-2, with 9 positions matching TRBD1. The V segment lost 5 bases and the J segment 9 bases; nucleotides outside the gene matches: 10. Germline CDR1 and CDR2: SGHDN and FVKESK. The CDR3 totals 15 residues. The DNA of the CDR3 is TGTGCCAGCAGCACCCGGACAGGGGAGCCAAGGGAGCTGTTTTTT. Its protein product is CASSTRTGEPRELFF.

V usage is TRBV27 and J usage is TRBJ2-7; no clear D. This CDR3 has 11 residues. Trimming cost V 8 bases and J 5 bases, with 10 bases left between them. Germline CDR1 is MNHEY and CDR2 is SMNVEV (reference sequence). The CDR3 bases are TGTGCCAGCGGGCGATGGGACGAGCAGTACTTC. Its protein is CASGRWDEQYF.

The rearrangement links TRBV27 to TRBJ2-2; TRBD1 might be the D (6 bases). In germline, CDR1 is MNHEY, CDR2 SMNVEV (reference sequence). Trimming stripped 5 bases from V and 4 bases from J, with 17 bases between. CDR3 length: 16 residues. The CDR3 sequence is CASSPHGGLRTGELFF. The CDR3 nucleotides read TGTGCCAGCAGTCCCCATGGGGGCCTTCGCACCGGGGAGCTGTTTTTT.

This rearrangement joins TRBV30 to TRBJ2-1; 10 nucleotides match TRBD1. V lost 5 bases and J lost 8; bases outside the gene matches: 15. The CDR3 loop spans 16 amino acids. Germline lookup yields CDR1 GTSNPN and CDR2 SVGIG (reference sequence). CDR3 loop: CAWAGTGVGARHEQFF. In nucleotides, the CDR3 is TGTGCCTGGGCCGGGACAGGGGTGGGGGCTAGGCATGAGCAGTTCTTC. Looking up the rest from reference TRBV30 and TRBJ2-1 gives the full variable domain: SQTIHQWPATLVQPVGSPLSLECTVEGTSNPNLYWYRQAAGRGLQLLFYSVGIGQISSEVPQNLSASRPQDRQFILSSKKLLLSDSGFYLCAWAGTGVGARHEQFFGPGTRLTVL.

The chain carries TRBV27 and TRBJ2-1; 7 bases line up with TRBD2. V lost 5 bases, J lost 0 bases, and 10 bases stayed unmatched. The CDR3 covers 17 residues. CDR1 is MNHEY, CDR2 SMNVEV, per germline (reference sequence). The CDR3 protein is CASSPLAGPGSYNEQFF. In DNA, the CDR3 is TGTGCCAGCAGTCCCTTAGCGGGCCCCGGCTCCTACAATGAGCAGTTCTTC.

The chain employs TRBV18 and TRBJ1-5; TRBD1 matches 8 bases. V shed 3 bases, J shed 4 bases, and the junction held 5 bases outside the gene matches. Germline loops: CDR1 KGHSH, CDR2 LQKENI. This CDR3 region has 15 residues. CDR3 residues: CASSPPGQANQPQHF. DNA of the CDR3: TGTGCCAGCTCACCGCCGGGACAGGCTAATCAGCCCCAGCATTTT.

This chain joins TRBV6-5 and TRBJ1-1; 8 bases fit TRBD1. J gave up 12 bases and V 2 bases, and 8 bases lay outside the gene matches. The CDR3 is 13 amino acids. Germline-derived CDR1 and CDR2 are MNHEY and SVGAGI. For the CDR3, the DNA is TGTGCCAGCAGTTACCCAGGGGGCGCGAGTCCTTTCTTT. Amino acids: CASSYPGGASPFF.

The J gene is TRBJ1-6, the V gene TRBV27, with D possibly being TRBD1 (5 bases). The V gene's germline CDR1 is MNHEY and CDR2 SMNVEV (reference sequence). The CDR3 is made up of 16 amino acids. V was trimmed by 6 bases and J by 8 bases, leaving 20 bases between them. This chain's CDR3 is CASRSGSRGRDSPLHF. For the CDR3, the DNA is TGTGCCAGCAGATCAGGGTCGCGGGGGAGGGATTCACCCCTCCACTTT.

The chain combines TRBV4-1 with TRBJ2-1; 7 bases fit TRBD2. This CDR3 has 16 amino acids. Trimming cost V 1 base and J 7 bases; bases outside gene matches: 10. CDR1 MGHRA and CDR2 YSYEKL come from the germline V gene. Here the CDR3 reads CASSQVWLADGNEQFF. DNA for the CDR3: TGCGCCAGCAGCCAAGTCTGGCTAGCGGACGGGAATGAGCAGTTCTTC.

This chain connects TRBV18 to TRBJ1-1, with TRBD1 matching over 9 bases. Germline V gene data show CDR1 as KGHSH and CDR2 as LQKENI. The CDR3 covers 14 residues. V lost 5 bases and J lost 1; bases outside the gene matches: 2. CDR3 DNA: TGTGCCAGCTCATCGGACAGGGGGAACACTGAAGCTTTCTTT. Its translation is CASSSDRGNTEAFF.

The CDR3 sequence: CAISEPGAGQGGFGQYF. CDR3 sequence (DNA): TGTGCCATCAGTGAGCCCGGTGCGGGACAGGGAGGTTTTGGGCAGTACTTC. The rearrangement joins TRBV10-3 to TRBJ2-7, with TRBD1 matching 9 bases. Germline lookup yields CDR1 ENHRY and CDR2 SYGVKD. This CDR3 has 17 residues. The V segment lost 2 bases and the J segment 9 bases; nucleotides outside the gene matches: 17.

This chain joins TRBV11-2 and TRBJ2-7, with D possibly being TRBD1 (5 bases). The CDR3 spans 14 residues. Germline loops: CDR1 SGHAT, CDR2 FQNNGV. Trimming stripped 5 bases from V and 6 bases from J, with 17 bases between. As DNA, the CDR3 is TGTGCCAGCAGCCCAGGGTTCTCTCTTGGCGAGCAGTACTTC. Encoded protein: CASSPGFSLGEQYF.

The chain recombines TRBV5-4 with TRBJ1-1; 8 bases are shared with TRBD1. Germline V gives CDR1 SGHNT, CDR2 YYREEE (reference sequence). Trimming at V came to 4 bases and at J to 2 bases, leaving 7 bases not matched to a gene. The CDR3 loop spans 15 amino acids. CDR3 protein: CASSQKTGANTEAFF. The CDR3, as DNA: TGTGCCAGCAGCCAGAAGACAGGGGCCAACACTGAAGCTTTCTTT.

The chain's CDR3 is CASSALGTAPVEQFF. DNA for the CDR3: TGTGCCAGTAGTGCCCTCGGGACAGCGCCAGTCGAGCAGTTCTTC. J is TRBJ2-1 and V is TRBV19; 7 nucleotides match TRBD1. Germline values: CDR1 LNHDA, CDR2 SQIVND (reference sequence). V lost 5 bases to trimming and J lost 10 bases; unmatched junction nucleotides: 14. This CDR3 is 15 amino acids long.

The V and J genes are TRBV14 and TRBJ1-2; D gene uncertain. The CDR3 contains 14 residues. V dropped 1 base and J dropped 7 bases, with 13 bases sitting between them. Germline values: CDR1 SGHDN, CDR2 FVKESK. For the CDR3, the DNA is TGTGCCAGCAGCCAAGCTTCAGGAATAAGTGGCTACACCTTC. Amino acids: CASSQASGISGYTF.

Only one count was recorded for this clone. The CDR3 DNA is TGTGCCAGCAACGAAGGGACAGGGGGGCCCGGTGGGGCCAACGTCCTGACTTTC. Protein product: CASNEGTGGPGGANVLTF. This chain connects TRBV13 to TRBJ2-6; 11 bases align to TRBD1. The germline gives CDR1 PRHDT, CDR2 FYEKMQ (reference sequence). CDR3 length equals 18 residues. The J segment lost 3 bases and the V segment lost 7 bases, leaving 11 bases of the junction unmatched.

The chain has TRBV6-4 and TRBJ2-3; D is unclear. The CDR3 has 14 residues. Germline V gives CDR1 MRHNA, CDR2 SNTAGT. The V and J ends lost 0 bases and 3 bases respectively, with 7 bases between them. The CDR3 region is CASSDSSETDTQYF. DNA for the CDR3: TGTGCCAGCAGTGACTCGAGCGAGACAGATACGCAGTATTTT.

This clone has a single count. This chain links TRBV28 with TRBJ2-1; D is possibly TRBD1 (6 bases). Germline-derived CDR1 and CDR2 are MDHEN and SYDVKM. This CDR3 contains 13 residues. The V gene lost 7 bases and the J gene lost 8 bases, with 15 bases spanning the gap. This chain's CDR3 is CASNWTVCDEQFF. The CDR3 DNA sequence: TGTGCCAGCAATTGGACAGTGTGCGATGAGCAGTTCTTC.

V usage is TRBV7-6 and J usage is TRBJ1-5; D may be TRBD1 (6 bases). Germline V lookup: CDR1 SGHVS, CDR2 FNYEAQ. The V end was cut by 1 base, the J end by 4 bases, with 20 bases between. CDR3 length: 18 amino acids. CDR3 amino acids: CASSLEGIGQGRNQPQHF. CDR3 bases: TGTGCCAGCAGCTTAGAGGGGATTGGGCAGGGGCGAAATCAGCCCCAGCATTTT.

Written as DNA, the CDR3 is TGTGCCAGCAGCCAAGATACCGGGAGCTCCTACAATGAGCAGTTCTTC. This codes for CASSQDTGSSYNEQFF. The chain employs TRBV3-1 (or the pseudogene TRBV3-2) and TRBJ2-1; TRBD2 might be the D (6 bases). Germline CDR1 LGHDT, CDR2 YNNKEL (reference sequence). Between the trimmed V and J ends, which lost 0 bases and 0 bases, there was a span of 9 bases. The CDR3 is 16 amino acids.

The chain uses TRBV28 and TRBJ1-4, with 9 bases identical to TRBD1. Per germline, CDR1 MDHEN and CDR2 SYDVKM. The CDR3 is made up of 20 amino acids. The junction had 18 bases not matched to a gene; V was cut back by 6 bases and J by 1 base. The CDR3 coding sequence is TGTGCCAGCAGGCTTTTATGGTCGGCCGGACAGGGGAGAACTAATGAAAAACTGTTTTTT. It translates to CASRLLWSAGQGRTNEKLFF.

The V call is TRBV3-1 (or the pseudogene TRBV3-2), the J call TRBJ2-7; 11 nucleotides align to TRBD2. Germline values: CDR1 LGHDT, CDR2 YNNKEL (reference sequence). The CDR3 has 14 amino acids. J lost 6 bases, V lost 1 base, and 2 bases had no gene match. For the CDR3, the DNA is TGTGCCAGCAGCCAAGGTAGCGGGAGGGTCGAGCAGTACTTC. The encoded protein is CASSQGSGRVEQYF.

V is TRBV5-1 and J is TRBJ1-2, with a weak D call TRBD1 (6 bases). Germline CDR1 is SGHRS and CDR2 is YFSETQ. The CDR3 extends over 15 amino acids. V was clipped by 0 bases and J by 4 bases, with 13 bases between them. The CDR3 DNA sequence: TGCGCCAGCAGCTTGGCCGGACAGTCCTTCTATGGCTACACCTTC. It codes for CASSLAGQSFYGYTF.

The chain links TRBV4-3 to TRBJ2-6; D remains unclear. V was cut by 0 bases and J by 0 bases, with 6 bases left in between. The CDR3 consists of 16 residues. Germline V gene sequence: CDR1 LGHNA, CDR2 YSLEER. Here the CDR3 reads CASSQEASSGANVLTF. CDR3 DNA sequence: TGCGCCAGCAGCCAAGAAGCGTCCTCTGGGGCCAACGTCCTGACTTTC.

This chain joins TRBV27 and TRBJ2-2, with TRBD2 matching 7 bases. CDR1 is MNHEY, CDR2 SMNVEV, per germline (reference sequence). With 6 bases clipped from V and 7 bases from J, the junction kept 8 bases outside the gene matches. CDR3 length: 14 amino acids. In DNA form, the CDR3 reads TGTGCCAGCAGGGGACTATTTGTAGGCGGGGAGCTGTTTTTT. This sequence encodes CASRGLFVGGELFF.

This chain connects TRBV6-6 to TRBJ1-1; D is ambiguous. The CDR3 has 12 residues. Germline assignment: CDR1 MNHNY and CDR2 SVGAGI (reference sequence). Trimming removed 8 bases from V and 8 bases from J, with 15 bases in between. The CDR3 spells CASANSRREAFF. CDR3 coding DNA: TGTGCCAGCGCAAACAGCCGAAGAGAAGCTTTCTTT.

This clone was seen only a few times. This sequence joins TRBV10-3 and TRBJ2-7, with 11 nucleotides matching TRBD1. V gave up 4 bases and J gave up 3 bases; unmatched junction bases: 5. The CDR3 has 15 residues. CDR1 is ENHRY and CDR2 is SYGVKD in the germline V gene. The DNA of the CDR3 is TGTGCCATCAGTGCCGGGACAGGGGGTAACTACGAGCAGTACTTC. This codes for CAISAGTGGNYEQYF.

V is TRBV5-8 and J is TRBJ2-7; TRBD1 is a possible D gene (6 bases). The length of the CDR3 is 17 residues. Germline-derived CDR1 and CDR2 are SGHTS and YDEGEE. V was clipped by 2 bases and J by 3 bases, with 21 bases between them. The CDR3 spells CASSFRFGEGGGYEQYF. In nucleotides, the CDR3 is TGTGCCAGCAGCTTTCGCTTCGGGGAAGGGGGTGGCTACGAGCAGTACTTC. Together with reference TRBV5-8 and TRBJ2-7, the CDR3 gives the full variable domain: EAGVTQSPTHLIKTRGQQATLRCSPISGHTSVYWYQQALGLGLQFLLWYDEGEERNRGNFPPRFSGRQFPNYSSELNVNALELEDSALYLCASSFRFGEGGGYEQYFGPGTRLTVT.

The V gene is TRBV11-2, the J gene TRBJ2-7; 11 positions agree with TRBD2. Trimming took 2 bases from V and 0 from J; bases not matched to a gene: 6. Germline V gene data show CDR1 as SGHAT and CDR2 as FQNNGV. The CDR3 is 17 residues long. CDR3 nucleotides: TGTGCCAGCAGCTTACTAGCGGGAGGCCTCCTCTCCTACGAGCAGTACTTC. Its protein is CASSLLAGGLLSYEQYF.

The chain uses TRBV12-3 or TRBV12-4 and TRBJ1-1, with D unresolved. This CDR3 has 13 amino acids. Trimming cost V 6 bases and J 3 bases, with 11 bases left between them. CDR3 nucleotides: TGTGCCAGCAGGGAGGGAGGCGACACTGAAGCTTTCTTT. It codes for CASREGGDTEAFF.

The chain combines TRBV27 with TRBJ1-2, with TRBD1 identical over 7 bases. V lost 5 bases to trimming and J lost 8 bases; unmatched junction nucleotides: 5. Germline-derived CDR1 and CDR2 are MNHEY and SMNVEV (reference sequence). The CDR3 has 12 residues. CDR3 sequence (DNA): TGTGCCAGCAGTACAGGGGCTCGGGGCTACACCTTC. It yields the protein CASSTGARGYTF.